This T cell receptor beta chain was documented in a study of cytomegalovirus exposure and HLA in healthy donors. Study-wide results and caveats: Evidence from a later analysis indicated that most CMV-associated TCR beta chains looked HLA-restricted. Later on, an analysis found that several of the most significant clusters appeared to be linked to common viral pathogens, which included parvovirus B19. In an earlier analysis, most TCR beta V segments were productive about 87% or about 30% of the time.

Concerning this clone: No antigen is known for it.

The PCR made use of 60 Vbeta and 13 Jbeta primers. TCRdb's copy holds only in-frame clones and misses some; the assay was immunoSEQ multiplex PCR. The data contain more than 110,000 clones, around 70% of them singletons. Between the trimmed V and J ends, which lost 4 bases and 6 bases, there was a span of 19 bases. Germline lookup yields CDR1 MDHEN and CDR2 SYDVKM. The length of the CDR3 is 17 residues. This receptor was obtained from a young woman in good health and CMV-seronegative. The chain uses TRBV28 and TRBJ1-6; D uncertain. The sequenced material came from PBMCs. CDR3 residues: CASSSSGRRLFNSPLHF. Here the CDR3 DNA reads TGTGCCAGCAGTTCAAGCGGACGCAGGCTTTTTAATTCACCCCTCCACTTT.